Each of the 8 T cell receptor beta chains below was sequenced from the same sample in a study of CD8 T cells in Susac syndrome. RNA totalling roughly 0.5 to 1 ug underwent reverse transcription with random hexamers. One entry per CDR3 protein, called by TCRdb with MiXCR from the immunoSEQ multiplex PCR reads. The table records about 130,000 distinct CDR3 sequences, about 95% of them present only once. The sequenced material came from CD4+ T cells from PBMCs. The receptors derive from a human donor in good health.

The J gene is TRBJ2-7, the V gene TRBV5-1, with D perhaps matching TRBD2 (5 bases). Germline-derived CDR1 and CDR2 are SGHRS and YFSETQ. The germline V and J ends were trimmed by 3 bases and 5 bases, with 21 bases remaining between them. The CDR3 spans 16 residues. The CDR3 sequence is CASSSRTATGFDEQYF. The CDR3 nucleotides read TGCGCCAGCAGCTCCCGGACTGCCACCGGGTTCGACGAGCAGTACTTC.

The chain carries TRBV28 and TRBJ2-1; D might be TRBD1 (6 bases). Germline CDR1 is MDHEN and CDR2 is SYDVKM. This CDR3 is built from 14 residues. Trimming took 6 bases from V and 10 from J, leaving 19 bases between them. This CDR3 is CASRSTGTWGEQFF. CDR3 DNA: TGTGCCAGCAGATCTACCGGGACATGGGGCGAGCAGTTCTTC.

CDR3 in amino acids: CASSLAEVGEAFF. DNA of the CDR3: TGCGCCAGCAGCTTGGCCGAGGTGGGGGAAGCTTTCTTT. The J gene is TRBJ1-1, the V gene TRBV5-1; D call uncertain. The CDR3 runs 13 residues. Germline CDR1 SGHRS, CDR2 YFSETQ. Trimming shortened V by 0 bases and J by 8 bases, and 11 bases separated the two germline ends.

This chain joins TRBV20-1 and TRBJ2-3; the D is unclear. The CDR3 is 15 amino acids. CDR1 is DFQATT and CDR2 is SNEGSKA in the germline V gene (reference sequence). V lost 5 bases to trimming and J lost 4 bases, with 19 bases between them. This CDR3 is CSAPRTPLGADTQYF. CDR3 bases: TGCAGTGCTCCGCGGACCCCCCTCGGCGCAGATACGCAGTATTTT.

The chain is built from TRBV29-1 and TRBJ1-2; D not certain. CDR3 size: 12 residues. In germline, CDR1 is SQVTM, CDR2 ANQGSEA. Trimming removed 3 bases at V and 5 bases at J, with 10 bases between. As DNA, the CDR3 is TGCAGCGTTGATGATACAATGTATGGCTACACCTTC. Its translation: CSVDDTMYGYTF.

This clonotype has only one observation. The chain joins TRBV2 to TRBJ1-1; D gene uncertain. Germline V gene sequence: CDR1 SNHLY, CDR2 FYNNEI. CDR3 length: 14 amino acids. V lost 7 bases to trimming and J lost 1 base, with 13 bases between them. The CDR3 sequence: CASKQPWGNTEAFF. For the CDR3, the DNA is TGTGCCAGCAAACAACCCTGGGGGAACACTGAAGCTTTCTTT.

V usage is TRBV2 and J usage is TRBJ1-6; D gene ambiguous. CDR3 length: 12 residues. Germline loops: CDR1 SNHLY, CDR2 FYNNEI. V lost 6 bases and J lost 6, with 6 bases in between. The CDR3 DNA sequence: TGTGCCAGCAGAGCGGGTAATTCACCCCTCCACTTT. The encoded protein is CASRAGNSPLHF. Complete variable domain (other parts from reference TRBV2 and TRBJ1-6): EPEVTQTPSHQVTQMGQEVILRCVPISNHLYFYWYRQILGQKVEFLVSFYNNEISEKSEIFDDQFSVERPDGSNFTLKIRSTKLEDSAMYFCASRAGNSPLHFGNGTRLTVT.

The rearrangement links TRBV12-3 or TRBV12-4 to TRBJ2-6, with 9 bases fitting TRBD1. The CDR3 totals 17 residues. The trim removed 5 bases at V and 1 base at J, leaving 6 bases unmatched. The CDR3 DNA reads as TGTGCCAGCAGTCCGCCGGGACAGGGTTCTGGGGCCAACGTCCTGACTTTC. Its translation is CASSPPGQGSGANVLTF.